These 20 T cell receptor beta chains share one sample of origin, sequenced in a study of control samples from healthy donors and cancer patients. Sequencing used immunoSEQ multiplex PCR; TCRdb keeps in-frame clones, though not all of them. This sample yields about 54,000 clones, of which around 97% are seen a single time; roughly 1.8% belongs to the top ten. What was sequenced was blood. The receptors come from a woman aged 30 to 39 in good health.

The rearrangement uses TRBV28 and TRBJ1-1, with D possibly being TRBD1 (5 bases). Germline-derived CDR1 and CDR2 are MDHEN and SYDVKM. This CDR3 has 13 residues. Between the trimmed V and J ends, which lost 6 bases and 11 bases, there was a span of 19 bases. In DNA form, the CDR3 reads TGTGCCAGCAGCCCCGGGCAGGGACGGTGGGCTTTCTTT. As protein: CASSPGQGRWAFF.

The genes are TRBV6-5 and TRBJ2-1, with D possibly TRBD1 on 5 matching bases. This CDR3 has 13 residues. CDR1 is MNHEY and CDR2 is SVGAGI in the germline V gene. The V and J ends lost 6 bases and 13 bases respectively, with 19 bases between them. As DNA, the CDR3 is TGTGCCAGCAGACCCCGGGCCGCAGGGCCTCAGTTCTTC. Translated, it gives CASRPRAAGPQFF.

This chain connects TRBV9 to TRBJ2-1; 13 bases align to TRBD2. Unmatched junction bases numbered 2, after V lost 0 bases and J lost 14 bases. The germline gives CDR1 SGDLS, CDR2 YYNGEE. There are 13 residues in the CDR3. In DNA form, the CDR3 reads TGTGCCAGCAGCGTAGGGACTAGCGGGGGAGAGTTCTTC. It specifies CASSVGTSGGEFF.

The CDR3 DNA sequence: TGTGCCAGCACCGAAGACACAGATACGCAGTATTTT. Protein sequence: CASTEDTDTQYF. This chain links TRBV5-6 with TRBJ2-3; D uncertain. This CDR3 contains 12 residues. Trimming left V 6 bases short and J 2 bases short, with 7 bases between. The germline V gene encodes CDR1 SGHDT and CDR2 YYEEEE.

V and J are TRBV28 and TRBJ1-5; D not resolved. Trimming removed 5 bases at V and 1 base at J, with 12 bases between. The germline V gene encodes CDR1 MDHEN and CDR2 SYDVKM. The length of the CDR3 is 15 residues. The CDR3 nucleotides read TGTGCCAGCAGTCCCCCTCGCGGGAGCAATCAGCCCCAGCATTTT. This codes for CASSPPRGSNQPQHF.

The chain has TRBV12-3 or TRBV12-4 and TRBJ2-7; 7 bases map to TRBD2. The CDR3 is made up of 13 amino acids. V lost 6 bases to trimming and J lost 7 bases; unmatched junction nucleotides: 9. CDR3 DNA sequence: TGTGCCAGCAGCCCGCCCGGCGGGAGTGAGCAGTACTTC. Its translation is CASSPPGGSEQYF.

The chain carries TRBV27 and TRBJ1-5; TRBD1 matches 8 bases. The CDR3 length is 13 residues. V shed 4 bases and J 4 bases; nucleotides not matched to a gene: 0. Germline lookup yields CDR1 MNHEY and CDR2 SMNVEV (reference sequence). CDR3 DNA sequence: TGTGCCAGCAGTTGGGACAGGAATCAGCCCCAGCATTTT. Translated, it gives CASSWDRNQPQHF.

This sequence joins TRBV30 and TRBJ2-7; possibly TRBD1 for D (6 bases). The CDR3 is made up of 15 amino acids. V was clipped by 0 bases and J by 0 bases, with 12 bases between them. Germline CDR1 and CDR2: GTSNPN and SVGIG (reference sequence). The CDR3 here is CAWSVSGHNSYEQYF. CDR3 in DNA: TGTGCCTGGAGTGTATCGGGACACAACTCCTACGAGCAGTACTTC.

The chain combines TRBV29-1 with TRBJ2-1; 7 bases agree with TRBD2. The V and J ends lost 4 bases and 5 bases, in that order; junction bases with no gene match: 8. The germline CDR1 and CDR2 sequences are SQVTM and ANQGSEA. The CDR3 sequence is 14 residues long. In DNA, the CDR3 is TGCAGCGTTGGTGGTCTAGCGGAGGACAATGAGCAGTTCTTC. It is translated as CSVGGLAEDNEQFF.

The gene calls are TRBV24-1 and TRBJ2-3, with TRBD2 matching over 8 bases. There are 15 residues in the CDR3. J was trimmed by 1 base and V by 5 bases; bases with no gene match: 4. The germline V gene has CDR1 KGHDR and CDR2 SFDVKD. The CDR3 nucleotides read TGTGCCACCAGTGGGTCGGGACTAGGCACAGATACGCAGTATTTT. It is translated as CATSGSGLGTDTQYF.

The DNA for the CDR3 is TGTGCCACCAGTGATCAAGGTATCCAGCCCCAGCATTTT. Protein sequence: CATSDQGIQPQHF. The chain combines TRBV24-1 with TRBJ1-5; D not resolved. The CDR3 is made up of 13 amino acids. Germline values: CDR1 KGHDR, CDR2 SFDVKD. V was pared by 3 bases and J by 7 bases, with 9 bases between.

V is TRBV7-9 and J is TRBJ2-1, with D uncertain. The CDR3 length is 14 residues. Germline V lookup: CDR1 SEHNR, CDR2 FQNEAQ (reference sequence). V lost 5 bases and J lost 5, with 13 bases in between. CDR3 loop: CASSQEGLNNEQFF. The CDR3 DNA sequence: TGTGCCAGCAGCCAGGAAGGGTTGAACAATGAGCAGTTCTTC.

V is TRBV30 and J is TRBJ1-1; no firm D call. There are 14 residues in the CDR3. Trimming removed 1 base from V and 1 base from J, with 10 bases in between. Per the germline V gene, CDR1 is GTSNPN and CDR2 is SVGIG (reference sequence). The CDR3: CAWSAGIQNTEAFF. The CDR3 region has the DNA TGTGCCTGGAGTGCTGGGATCCAGAACACTGAAGCTTTCTTT.

This chain joins TRBV14 and TRBJ2-6; 8 bases align to TRBD1. This CDR3 comprises 19 residues. CDR1 SGHDN and CDR2 FVKESK come from the germline V gene. V shed 1 base and J 0 bases; nucleotides not matched to a gene: 8. The chain's CDR3 is CASSQAVRGPPSGANVLTF. The CDR3 region has the DNA TGTGCCAGCAGCCAAGCGGTCAGGGGGCCCCCCTCTGGGGCCAACGTCCTGACTTTC.

This chain links TRBV28 with TRBJ1-1; D not certain. Trimming took off 4 bases at V and 0 bases at J, with 6 bases between the two ends. Germline V gene lookup returns CDR1 MDHEN and CDR2 SYDVKM. The CDR3 is 13 residues long. CDR3 loop: CASSYNMNTEAFF. The CDR3 bases are TGTGCCAGCAGTTACAACATGAACACTGAAGCTTTCTTT.

This chain uses TRBV7-6 with TRBJ2-1; D gene ambiguous. Per the germline V gene, CDR1 is SGHVS and CDR2 is FNYEAQ. V was clipped by 3 bases and J by 9 bases, with 18 bases between them. CDR3 length equals 15 residues. The CDR3 is CASSLPGREATEQFF. The CDR3 DNA reads TGTGCCAGCAGCTTGCCCGGACGTGAGGCAACTGAGCAGTTCTTC.

The chain employs TRBV7-9 and TRBJ1-5; 7 positions match TRBD1. This CDR3 has 14 residues. Germline V lookup: CDR1 SEHNR, CDR2 FQNEAQ (reference sequence). The J segment lost 5 bases and the V segment lost 2 bases, leaving 3 bases of the junction unmatched. CDR3 sequence: CASSLSGGDQPQHF. DNA for the CDR3: TGTGCCAGCAGCTTATCAGGGGGGGATCAGCCCCAGCATTTT.

V is TRBV6-5 and J is TRBJ2-1, with D perhaps TRBD1 (6 bases). The ends were cut back, 6 bases at V and 4 bases at J, with 16 bases in the middle. The CDR3 totals 15 residues. The germline CDR1 and CDR2 sequences are MNHEY and SVGAGI. In DNA form, the CDR3 reads TGTGCCAGCAGCTCCAGGGGAGCCCTGTACAATGAGCAGTTCTTC. Translated, it gives CASSSRGALYNEQFF.

The genes are TRBV9 and TRBJ1-4; D unclear. V lost 4 bases and J 0 bases, leaving 7 bases between the germline ends. The CDR3 sequence is 14 residues long. Looked up from germline, CDR1 is SGDLS and CDR2 is YYNGEE. The CDR3 bases are TGTGCCAGCAGCAACAGACCAACTAATGAAAAACTGTTTTTT. It codes for CASSNRPTNEKLFF.

The chain combines TRBV5-4 with TRBJ2-1, with 7 bases lining up with TRBD2. Trimming at V came to 2 bases and at J to 1 base, leaving 3 bases not matched to a gene. Germline lookup yields CDR1 SGHNT and CDR2 YYREEE (reference sequence). The CDR3 has 15 amino acids. DNA for the CDR3: TGTGCCAGCAGCTTAGGGAGGGAATCCTACAATGAGCAGTTCTTC. This encodes CASSLGRESYNEQFF.